This paragraph reports one TCR beta chain. Its antigen remains unknown. This sample was included in a study of blood T cells in healthy people across ages. Study-wide context: Through template switching, about one barcoded beta molecule was captured per two T cells, as measured in model experiments. Whole-study results and caveats: The CMV status of each donor remained undetermined, and this could have confounded shifts in expanded clonotypes.

The authors ran a second PCR of 7 to 11 cycles using a sample-barcoded 5' primer and a J-beta primer mix. Each cDNA molecule received a tag from a template-switch adaptor that had 12 random nucleotides. TCRdb ran MiXCR on the 5' RACE reads and lists one entry per CDR3 protein. The data hold more than 1.4 million distinct CDR3 sequences, with roughly 40% observed a single time. The ends were cut back, 2 bases at V and 6 bases at J, with 9 bases in the middle. This CDR3 is built from 13 residues. J is TRBJ2-3 and V is TRBV12-3 or TRBV12-4; D remains ambiguous. The specimen was blood. This sequence was found in a woman aged 18-30 years in good health. CDR3 DNA sequence: TGTGCCAGCAGTTTAAGGATTGCGGATACGCAGTATTTT. This translates into CASSLRIADTQYF.